The source of this TCR beta chain is a study of blood T cells in healthy people across ages. Whole-study findings and limits: The donors' CMV status was not determined, possibly confounding changes in expanded clonotypes. Since the PBMCs were unsorted, naive and antigen-experienced cells could not be conclusively compared.

Germline V lookup: CDR1 MDHEN, CDR2 SYDVKM. The J segment lost 3 bases and the V segment lost 6 bases, leaving 10 bases of the junction unmatched. The length of the CDR3 is 15 residues. Using a J-beta primer mix together with a sample-barcoded 5' primer, a second PCR was run for about 7 to 12 cycles. Every cDNA molecule bore a tag from a template-switch adaptor containing 12 random nucleotides. TCRdb analysed the 5' RACE reads with MiXCR anew, one entry per CDR3 protein. Here the sample spans approximately 940,000 distinct CDR3 sequences, approximately 49% being singletons. The table lists this clonotype with a count of one. Its specificity is not known.

The clonotype was recovered from a man aged 25 to 40 in good health. The sample was blood. The V call is TRBV28, the J call TRBJ1-1, with 7 nucleotides matching TRBD1. The CDR3, as DNA: TGTGCCAGCAGGTCCCCCGGACAGGAGGACACTGAAGCTTTCTTT. This sequence encodes CASRSPGQEDTEAFF.